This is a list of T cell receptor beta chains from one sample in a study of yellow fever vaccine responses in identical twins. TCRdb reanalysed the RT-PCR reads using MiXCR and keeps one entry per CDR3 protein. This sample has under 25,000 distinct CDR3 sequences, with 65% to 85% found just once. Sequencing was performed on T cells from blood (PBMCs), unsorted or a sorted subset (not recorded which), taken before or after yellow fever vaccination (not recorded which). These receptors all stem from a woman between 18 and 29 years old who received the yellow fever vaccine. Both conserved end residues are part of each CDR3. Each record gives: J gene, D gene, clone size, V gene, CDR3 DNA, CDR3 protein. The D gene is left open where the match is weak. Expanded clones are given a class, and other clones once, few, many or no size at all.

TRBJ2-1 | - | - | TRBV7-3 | TGTGCCAGCAGGCCCCCCAGCGAACTTTGTAACAATGAGCAGTTCTTC | CASRPPSELCNNEQFF
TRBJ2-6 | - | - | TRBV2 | TGTGCCAGCAGTGTGGAGTCTGGGGCCAACGTCCTGACTTTC | CASSVESGANVLTF
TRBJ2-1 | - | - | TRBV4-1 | TGCGCCAGCAGCCTAACCATTATGCATGAGCAGTTCTTC | CASSLTIMHEQFF
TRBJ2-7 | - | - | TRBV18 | TGTGCCAGCTCACCACCTTCCCCGGGAGAGATAGAGCAGTACTTC | CASSPPSPGEIEQYF
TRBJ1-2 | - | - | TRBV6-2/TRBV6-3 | TGTGCCAGCAGCCCGAGTAACGGGATTGGGGGCTACACCTTC | CASSPSNGIGGYTF
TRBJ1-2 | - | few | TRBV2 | TGTGCCAGCAGCGCCTCTAACTATGGCTGCACCTTC | CASSASNYGCTF
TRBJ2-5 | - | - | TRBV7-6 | TGTGCCAGCAGCTTAGTCATGGAGACCCAGTACTTC | CASSLVMETQYF
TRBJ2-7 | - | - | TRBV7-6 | TGTGCCAGCAGTGCTGGGGTGGGCGAGCAGTACTTC | CASSAGVGEQYF
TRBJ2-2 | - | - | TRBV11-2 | TGTGCCAGCAGCTTAGAATCGATTGAAACCACCGGGGAGCTGTTTTTT | CASSLESIETTGELFF
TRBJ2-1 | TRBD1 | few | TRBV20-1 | TGCAGTGCTCCCAAGACAGGGGGAAATGAGCAGTTCTTC | CSAPKTGGNEQFF
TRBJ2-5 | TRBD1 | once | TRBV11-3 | TGTGCCAGCAGCTTACCCGGCGACAGGGGGAAAGAGACCCAGTACTTC | CASSLPGDRGKETQYF
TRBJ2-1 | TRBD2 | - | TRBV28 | TGTGCCAGCAGTTTTTCCCTAGCGGGATATCACAATGAGCAGTTCTTC | CASSFSLAGYHNEQFF
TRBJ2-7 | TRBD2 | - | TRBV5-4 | TGTGCCAGCAGCGTGGGACTAGCGGGCCCTAGCTCCTACGAGCAGTACTTC | CASSVGLAGPSSYEQYF
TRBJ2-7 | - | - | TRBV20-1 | TGCAGTGTTAACGGGGCCTTCTACGAGCAGTACTTC | CSVNGAFYEQYF